This TCR beta chain was identified during a study of control samples from healthy donors and cancer patients. The CDR3 loop spans 17 amino acids. V lost 5 bases, J lost 2 bases, and 19 bases lay in between. The germline CDR1 and CDR2 sequences are LGHDT and YNNKEL (reference sequence). The table came from immunoSEQ multiplex PCR; TCRdb's copy has only in-frame clones and leaves some out. Of fewer than 95,000 clones listed, around 81% were seen once; the top ten hold around 20%. Sequenced material: blood. This clonotype originated in a man aged 25-45 years in good health. The V and J genes are TRBV3-1 (or the pseudogene TRBV3-2) and TRBJ1-3, with D tentatively TRBD1 (5 bases). CDR3 residues: CASSARRSGLTGNTIYF. In DNA, the CDR3 is TGTGCCAGCAGCGCAAGACGGTCAGGGCTTACTGGAAACACCATATATTTT.